A single sample is the source of the 11 T cell receptor beta chains below, sequenced in a study of OX40 agonist ivuxolimab in advanced cancers. TCRdb's table, derived via immunoSEQ multiplex PCR, lists solely in-frame clones and lacks some. The table has 45,000 to 60,000 clones, roughly 90% seen once. This specimen consisted of CD4+ or CD8+ T cells sorted from blood, obtained in a trial of the OX40 agonist ivuxolimab. The receptors were gathered from an adult with an advanced solid tumor such as melanoma, head and neck, liver or kidney cancer.

The DNA for the CDR3 is TGTGCCAGCAGTTACCGGGTCGGGGGCGGTGAGCAGTACTTC. Its translation is CASSYRVGGGEQYF. The chain employs TRBV6-6 and TRBJ2-7; D is possibly TRBD1 or TRBD2 (6 bases each). This CDR3 is 14 amino acids long. Germline V gives CDR1 MNHNY, CDR2 SVGAGI (reference sequence). Trimming removed 2 bases at V and 7 bases at J, with 15 bases between.

V is TRBV5-8 and J is TRBJ2-2, with D maybe TRBD1 (6 bases). Trimming took off 7 bases at V and 1 base at J, with 11 bases between the two ends. The germline CDR1 and CDR2 sequences are SGHTS and YDEGEE. This CDR3 comprises 14 residues. This CDR3 reads CASFAQGNTGELFF. The CDR3 DNA sequence: TGTGCCAGCTTCGCACAGGGGAACACCGGGGAGCTGTTTTTT.

The CDR3 region is CASSLASGGAWTGELFF. The CDR3 DNA follows: TGTGCCAGCAGCTTGGCCAGCGGGGGGGCGTGGACCGGGGAGCTGTTTTTT. The rearrangement links TRBV11-3 to TRBJ2-2; TRBD2 matches at 10 bases. Germline CDR1 SGHNT, CDR2 YENEEA. The CDR3 covers 17 residues. V was clipped by 3 bases and J by 5 bases; unmatched bases: 9.

The chain joins TRBV6-1 to TRBJ1-3; weak D call: TRBD1 (5 bases). This CDR3 has 17 residues. Germline CDR1 MNHNS, CDR2 SASEGT. V lost 0 bases and J lost 3, with 15 bases in between. The CDR3 nucleotides read TGTGCCAGCAGTGAAGCCTTCTCCGGGACCATTGGAAACACCATATATTTT. As protein: CASSEAFSGTIGNTIYF.

This chain links TRBV5-1 with TRBJ2-3; TRBD1 matches at 7 bases. V gave up 4 bases and J gave up 0 bases; unmatched junction bases: 5. Germline CDR1 SGHRS, CDR2 YFSETQ. The CDR3 sequence is 15 residues long. The CDR3 protein is CASSMGQSSTDTQYF. CDR3 DNA sequence: TGCGCCAGCAGCATGGGACAGTCTAGCACAGATACGCAGTATTTT.

This chain joins TRBV11-2 and TRBJ2-3; 7 bases line up with TRBD2. The germline gives CDR1 SGHAT, CDR2 FQNNGV. The length of the CDR3 is 15 residues. Trimming removed 6 bases from V and 4 bases from J; junction bases left unmatched: 10. The CDR3 is CASRSLRGRSDTQYF. Here the CDR3 DNA reads TGTGCCAGCAGGTCCCTGCGGGGGAGATCAGATACGCAGTATTTT.

This clone was picked up a small number of times. The gene calls are TRBV6-1 and TRBJ2-2, with 8 positions matching TRBD1. Germline CDR1 is MNHNS and CDR2 is SASEGT. V gave up 10 bases and J gave up 4 bases; unmatched junction bases: 8. The CDR3 contains 14 residues. CDR3 nucleotide sequence: TGTGCCACCCTCCCGGGACAGGCCACCGGGGAGCTGTTTTTT. The encoded protein is CATLPGQATGELFF.

The J gene is TRBJ2-7, the V gene TRBV7-9; D possibly corresponds to TRBD2 (6 bases). The CDR3 has 15 amino acids. Between the trimmed V and J ends, which lost 10 bases and 4 bases, there was a span of 23 bases. From germline, CDR1 is SEHNR and CDR2 FQNEAQ (reference sequence). The CDR3 DNA reads as TGTGCCACCGATCCGAGACTAGTGGGTTTATACGAGCAGTACTTC. This encodes CATDPRLVGLYEQYF.

The rearrangement uses TRBV18 and TRBJ1-2, with D possibly matching TRBD1 (5 bases). Germline V gene lookup returns CDR1 KGHSH and CDR2 LQKENI. The CDR3 sequence is 15 residues long. The V end was cut by 5 bases, the J end by 6 bases, with 19 bases between. The CDR3 here is CASSSTGFLDHGYTF. In DNA, the CDR3 is TGTGCCAGCTCATCCACAGGATTCCTGGACCATGGCTACACCTTC.

This clone appeared a few times. This chain links TRBV5-4 with TRBJ1-1, with TRBD1 as a possible D gene (5 bases). Germline values: CDR1 SGHNT, CDR2 YYREEE (reference sequence). V was trimmed by 0 bases and J by 3 bases, leaving 9 bases between them. This CDR3 region has 14 residues. CDR3 amino acids: CASSLVGVDTEAFF. The CDR3 DNA is TGTGCCAGCAGCTTGGTAGGGGTCGACACTGAAGCTTTCTTT.

This clone was seen only once. This chain joins TRBV2 and TRBJ1-5; D gene ambiguous. The V end lost 4 bases, the J end lost 6 bases, and 16 bases lay between the germline ends. CDR3 size: 15 residues. In germline, CDR1 is SNHLY, CDR2 FYNNEI. CDR3 bases: TGTGCCAGCAGTGTCTCTACTACCGGGAGTCAGCCCCAGCATTTT. Protein sequence: CASSVSTTGSQPQHF.